This is a list of T cell receptor beta chains from one sample in a study of regulatory T cells in long-lasting Graves disease. Each CDR3 protein is one row after TCRdb ran MiXCR on the multiplex PCR reads. The sample shows approximately 560,000 distinct CDR3 sequences, around 16% of them seen only once. This sample also belongs to another study, concerning T cells in Graves' hyperthyroidism and ophthalmopathy.

The sequencing used peripheral blood mononuclear cells (PBMCs), collected at new diagnosis, from a patient treated with antithyroid drugs. These receptors all stem from a man younger than 30 with Graves disease. Each CDR3 is given with its conserved first and last residue. Fields, in order: J gene, V gene, clone size, D gene, CDR3 DNA, CDR3 protein. D genes are given only for firm matches. The size field is filled for only some rows; it gives once, few, many or a size class.

TRBJ2-2 TRBV3-1 few TRBD2 TGTGCCAGCAGCCCGAGTGGACTAGCCGGGGAGCTGTTTTTT CASSPSGLAGELFF
TRBJ2-3 TRBV12-3/TRBV12-4 . . TGTGCCAGCAGCTGGCCGAGGGGAGGAACTAGAGATACGCAGTATTTT CASSWPRGGTRDTQYF
TRBJ2-2 TRBV7-3 . TRBD2 TGTGCCAGCAGCTCCCCGGGACTAGCGGGAGAAACCGGGGAGCTGTTTTTT CASSSPGLAGETGELFF
TRBJ2-2 TRBV20-1 many . TGCAGTGCTAGAGAAGAGGGACGGAGCACCGGGGAGCTGTTTTTT CSAREEGRSTGELFF
TRBJ2-5 TRBV3-1 . . TGTGCCAGCAGCCAAAAAGTGGGGGAGGTCCAAGAGACCCAGTACTTC CASSQKVGEVQETQYF
TRBJ1-3 TRBV18 . . TGTGCCAGCTCACCCCGTGGTTCGGCTGGAAACACCATATATTTT CASSPRGSAGNTIYF
TRBJ2-7 TRBV27 many . TGTGCCAGCAGTTATAATGGAGCGCGGAAAACCTACGAGCAGTACTTC CASSYNGARKTYEQYF
TRBJ2-1 TRBV7-9 many . TGTGCCAGCACCATAACCCGAAGCTCCTACAATGAGCAGTTCTTC CASTITRSSYNEQFF
TRBJ2-2 TRBV20-1 many TRBD1 TGCAGTGCTAAACAGGGGGCAGGTACCGGGGAGCTGTTTTTT CSAKQGAGTGELFF
TRBJ2-2 TRBV7-2 . . TGTGCCAGCAGCCGAGGGGCGGCAGGGCGGACCGGGGAGCTGTTTTTT CASSRGAAGRTGELFF
TRBJ2-7 TRBV11-2 many TRBD1 TGTGCCAGCAGTAAAACGGGACAGGCTAGGGAGCAGTACTTC CASSKTGQAREQYF
TRBJ1-6 TRBV12-3/TRBV12-4 many . TGTGCCAGCAGCTGGGATAATTCACCCCTCCACTTT CASSWDNSPLHF
TRBJ2-3 TRBV3-1 many TRBD1 TGTGCCAGCAGCCAAGGACAGGGAGATGGAGATACGCAGTATTTT CASSQGQGDGDTQYF
TRBJ1-5 TRBV24-1 many . TGTGCCACCAGTGATAGGGGGATCAATCAGCCCCAGCATTTT CATSDRGINQPQHF
TRBJ2-1 TRBV4-1 few TRBD2 TGCGCCAGCAGCCTCGGGACTAGGACGTTCTTC CASSLGTRTFF
TRBJ2-7 TRBV2 many . TGTGCCAGCAGTGAAGCAGGGGGGGAACCTCCCTACGAGCAGTACTTC CASSEAGGEPPYEQYF
TRBJ2-7 TRBV28 . . TGTGCCAGCAGTCGCCCTCCGGGGGCTAACTACGAGCAGTACTTC CASSRPPGANYEQYF
TRBJ2-3 TRBV5-6 . . TGTGCCAGCAGCCGAGGTCCCCGGGGCACAGATACGCAGTATTTT CASSRGPRGTDTQYF
TRBJ2-2 TRBV11-3 . TRBD2 TGTGCCAGCAGGACCCAAGTGACAGGCTGGCTAGCGGGAGTGACCGGGGAGCTGTTTTTT CASRTQVTGWLAGVTGELFF
TRBJ2-2 TRBV5-6 . . TGTGCCAGCAGCTTGGGAGGCGGGGAGCTGTCTTTT CASSLGGGELSF